This TCR beta chain is drawn from a study of neurological immune-mediated disorders. The CDR3 consists of 15 residues. Per germline, CDR1 SGHRS and CDR2 YFSETQ. V was clipped by 2 bases and J by 0 bases, with 9 bases between them. The sorted-subset TCR libraries were prepared using some 1 million CD4+ or CD8+ T cells as the starting material. One entry per CDR3 protein results from TCRdb running MiXCR on the 5' RACE reads. The table has some 42,000 distinct CDR3 sequences, 11% seen once. Findings and limits, study-wide: Levels of TCR clonal expansion peaked in HTLV-1-associated myelopathy and reached their lowest in multiple sclerosis, under those of healthy controls.

This clonotype showed up many times. Antigen unknown. The chain carries TRBV5-1 and TRBJ2-1; D is unclear. This receptor was taken from a woman aged 30 to 39 with HTLV-1-associated myelopathy (HAM/TSP). Sequencing input: CD4+ T cells from blood. CDR3 loop: CASSLNGDSYNEQFF. CDR3 sequence (DNA): TGCGCCAGCAGCTTAAACGGTGACTCCTACAATGAGCAGTTCTTC.